What follows is one T cell receptor (beta chain) and its context. The data stem from a study of cytomegalovirus exposure and HLA in healthy donors. Both 60 Vbeta primers and 13 Jbeta primers went into the PCR. Produced via immunoSEQ multiplex PCR; TCRdb's table is partial and in-frame only. The table lists 100,000 to 150,000 clones, over 70% of them singletons. The germline V gene has CDR1 MDHEN and CDR2 SYDVKM. After removal of 6 bases from V and 3 bases from J, the junction contained 9 bases not matched to a gene. CDR3 length equals 16 residues. Source material: PBMCs. This chain links TRBV28 with TRBJ2-3; TRBD2 aligns across 10 bases. The receptor comes from a woman between 50 and 59 years old in good health and CMV-seropositive. The CDR3 bases are TGTGCCAGCAGGTCCCCTAGCGGGAGTCTGACAGATACGCAGTATTTT. Protein sequence: CASRSPSGSLTDTQYF.